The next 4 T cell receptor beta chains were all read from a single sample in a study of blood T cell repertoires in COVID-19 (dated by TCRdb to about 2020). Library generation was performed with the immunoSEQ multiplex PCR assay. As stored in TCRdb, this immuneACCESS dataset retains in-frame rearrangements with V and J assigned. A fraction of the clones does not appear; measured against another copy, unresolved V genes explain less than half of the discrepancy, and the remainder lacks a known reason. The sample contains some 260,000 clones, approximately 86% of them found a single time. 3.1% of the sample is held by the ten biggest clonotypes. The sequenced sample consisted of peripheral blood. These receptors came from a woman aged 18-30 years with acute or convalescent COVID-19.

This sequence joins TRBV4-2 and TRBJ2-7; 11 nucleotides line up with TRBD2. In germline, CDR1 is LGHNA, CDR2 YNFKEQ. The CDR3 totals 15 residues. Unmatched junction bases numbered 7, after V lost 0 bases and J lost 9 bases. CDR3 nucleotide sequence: TGTGCCAGCAGCCAAGATCCGACTAGCGGGAACCCGCAGTACTTC. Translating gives CASSQDPTSGNPQYF.

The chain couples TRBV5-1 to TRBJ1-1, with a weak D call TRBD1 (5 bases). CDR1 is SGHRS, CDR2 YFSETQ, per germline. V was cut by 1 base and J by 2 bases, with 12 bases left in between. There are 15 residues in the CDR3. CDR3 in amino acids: CASSLYAQGNTEAFF. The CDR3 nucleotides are TGCGCCAGCAGCTTGTATGCCCAGGGCAACACTGAAGCTTTCTTT.

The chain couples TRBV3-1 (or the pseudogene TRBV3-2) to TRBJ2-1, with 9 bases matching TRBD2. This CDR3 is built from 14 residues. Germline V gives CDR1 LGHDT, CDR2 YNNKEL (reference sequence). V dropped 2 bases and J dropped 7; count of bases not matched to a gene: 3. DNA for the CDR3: TGTGCCAGCAGCCAAACTAGCGGGCGGAATGAGCAGTTCTTC. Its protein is CASSQTSGRNEQFF.

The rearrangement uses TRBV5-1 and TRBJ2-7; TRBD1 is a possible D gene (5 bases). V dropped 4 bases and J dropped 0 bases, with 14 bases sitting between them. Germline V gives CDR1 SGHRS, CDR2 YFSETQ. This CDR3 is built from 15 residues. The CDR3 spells CASSTQTDSSYEQYF. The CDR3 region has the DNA TGCGCCAGCAGCACGCAGACAGATAGCTCCTACGAGCAGTACTTC.